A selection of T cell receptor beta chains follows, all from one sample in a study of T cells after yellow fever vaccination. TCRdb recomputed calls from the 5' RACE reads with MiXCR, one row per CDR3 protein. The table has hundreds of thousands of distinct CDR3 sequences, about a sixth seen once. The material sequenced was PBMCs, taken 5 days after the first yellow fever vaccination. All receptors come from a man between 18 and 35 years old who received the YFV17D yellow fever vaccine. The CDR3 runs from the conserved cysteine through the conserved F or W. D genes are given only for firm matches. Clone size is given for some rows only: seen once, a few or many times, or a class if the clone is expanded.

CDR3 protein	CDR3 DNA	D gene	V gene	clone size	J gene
CASSRQASRADTQYF	TGTGCCAGCAGCCGTCAAGCGTCCAGGGCAGATACGCAGTATTTT	-	TRBV14	-	TRBJ2-3
CASSYTDGYTF	TGTGCCAGCAGTTACACGGATGGCTACACCTTC	-	TRBV6-6	-	TRBJ1-2
CASSERGASGNTIYF	TGTGCCAGCAGCGAAAGAGGGGCCTCTGGAAACACCATATATTTT	-	TRBV9	-	TRBJ1-3
CAQGGGNTEAFF	TGTGCCCAAGGGGGAGGGAACACTGAAGCTTTCTTT	-	TRBV30	-	TRBJ1-1
CASGFPYGQYF	TGTGCTAGTGGTTTCCCCTACGGGCAGTACTTC	-	TRBV12-5	-	TRBJ2-7
CASSRGLAEGTGELFF	TGTGCCAGCAGTCGGGGACTAGCAGAGGGCACCGGGGAGCTGTTTTTT	TRBD2	TRBV6-1	few	TRBJ2-2
CASSEDPTGRNQPQHF	TGTGCCAGCAGCGAAGACCCGACAGGGCGCAATCAGCCCCAGCATTTT	TRBD1	TRBV9	few	TRBJ1-5
CSVSFITVEDGYTF	TGCAGCGTTTCTTTCATTACTGTGGAGGATGGCTACACCTTC	-	TRBV29-1	-	TRBJ1-2
CASSPGGGLKTQYF	TGTGCCAGCAGCCCCGGGGGGGGGCTAAAGACCCAGTACTTC	TRBD2	TRBV27	few	TRBJ2-5
CATSAIGEGWFSDTQYF	TGTGCCACCAGCGCAATAGGGGAGGGATGGTTTTCAGATACGCAGTATTTT	TRBD2	TRBV15	-	TRBJ2-3
CASRAKRQGNADTQYF	TGTGCCAGCAGGGCGAAAAGGCAGGGGAATGCAGATACGCAGTATTTT	-	TRBV7-9	many	TRBJ2-3
CASSLAPGVDTQYF	TGCGCCAGCAGCTTGGCCCCGGGAGTAGATACGCAGTATTTT	-	TRBV5-1	many	TRBJ2-3
CASSPDVTYSPLHF	TGTGCCAGCAGTCCCGACGTTACCTATTCACCCCTCCACTTT	-	TRBV6-2/TRBV6-3	-	TRBJ1-6
CASSLGGGGTYEQYF	TGCGCCAGCAGCTTGGGTGGGGGTGGTACCTACGAGCAGTACTTC	-	TRBV5-1	few	TRBJ2-7
CASSYRTHAFF	TGTGCCAGCAGTTACCGAACGCATGCTTTCTTT	-	TRBV6-5	-	TRBJ1-1
CSARVGTGTSLHEQYF	TGCAGTGCTAGAGTAGGGACCGGGACCTCCCTCCACGAGCAGTACTTC	-	TRBV20-1	-	TRBJ2-7
CSSRGGASETQYF	TGCAGCTCTCGGGGGGGAGCTAGTGAGACCCAGTACTTC	TRBD2	TRBV29-1	few	TRBJ2-5
CASSWSGGAPDTQYF	TGTGCCAGCAGCTGGAGCGGGGGGGCCCCAGATACGCAGTATTTT	TRBD2	TRBV7-2	-	TRBJ2-3
CATSRGNRDTDTQYF	TGTGCCACCAGCAGAGGCAACAGAGACACAGATACGCAGTATTTT	-	TRBV15	-	TRBJ2-3
CAISEPGNSPLHF	TGTGCCATCAGTGAACCCGGTAATTCACCCCTCCACTTT	-	TRBV10-3	-	TRBJ1-6
CASTLYRGTDTQYF	TGTGCCAGCACGCTTTACAGGGGAACAGATACGCAGTATTTT	TRBD1	TRBV27	few	TRBJ2-3
CATSERFTGELFF	TGTGCCACCAGTGAACGGTTCACCGGGGAGCTGTTTTTT	-	TRBV24-1	many	TRBJ2-2
CASSLSPGANTGELFF	TGTGCCAGCAGCTTATCACCGGGGGCGAACACCGGGGAGCTGTTTTTT	-	TRBV7-9	-	TRBJ2-2
CASSRGVSYEQYF	TGTGCCAGCTCACGGGGGGTATCCTACGAGCAGTACTTC	-	TRBV18	few	TRBJ2-7
CASSHDGNSNQPQHF	TGTGCCAGCAGTCATGACGGGAATAGCAATCAGCCCCAGCATTTT	-	TRBV7-6	-	TRBJ1-5
CASSQDNRATLLDTQYF	TGTGCCAGCAGCCAAGATAATAGGGCAACCCTGCTGGATACGCAGTATTTT	-	TRBV3-1	-	TRBJ2-3
CSARDRGQGNTEAFF	TGCAGTGCTAGAGATAGGGGGCAAGGGAACACTGAAGCTTTCTTT	TRBD1	TRBV20-1	-	TRBJ1-1
CASSEIGNIQYF	TGTGCCAGCAGTGAAATTGGGAACATTCAGTACTTC	-	TRBV6-1	-	TRBJ2-4
CASSQRGPYTEAFF	TGTGCCAGCAGCCAAAGAGGGCCATACACTGAAGCTTTCTTT	-	TRBV14	-	TRBJ1-1
CSAPDRQASSYNEQFF	TGCAGTGCTCCCGATAGGCAGGCCAGCTCCTACAATGAGCAGTTCTTC	-	TRBV20-1	-	TRBJ2-1
CSARDQRITYEQYF	TGCAGTGCTAGAGATCAACGGATTACCTACGAGCAGTACTTC	-	TRBV20-1	-	TRBJ2-7
CSAAGWRLQVGSYNEQFF	TGCAGTGCGGCAGGGTGGAGACTACAAGTAGGGTCCTACAATGAGCAGTTCTTC	-	TRBV20-1	few	TRBJ2-1
CATSSPLAGGEKLFF	TGTGCCACCAGCTCCCCCCTGGCCGGGGGGGAAAAACTGTTTTTT	-	TRBV15	few	TRBJ1-4
CASSTPSGGGGNEQFF	TGTGCCAGCAGCACCCCTAGCGGGGGGGGAGGGAATGAGCAGTTCTTC	TRBD2	TRBV7-2	few	TRBJ2-1
CASRPVNTEAFF	TGTGCCAGCAGGCCAGTGAACACTGAAGCTTTCTTT	-	TRBV28	-	TRBJ1-1
CATSDWTSADTQYF	TGTGCCACCAGTGATTGGACTTCAGCAGATACGCAGTATTTT	-	TRBV24-1	-	TRBJ2-3
CASSSARYGYTF	TGTGCCAGCAGTTCAGCCCGCTATGGCTACACCTTC	-	TRBV28	-	TRBJ1-2